These T cell receptor beta chains were read from a single sample in a study of blood T cell repertoires in COVID-19. Sequencing was performed with immunoSEQ multiplex PCR; in TCRdb, only in-frame clones are kept and a portion is missing. The table shows more than 95,000 clones, with roughly 90% occurring only once. The sequenced sample was peripheral blood. The receptors here all came from a human donor in a cohort sampled during active COVID-19. Both conserved end residues are trimmed from each CDR3. Fields, in order: V gene, D gene, clone size, J gene, CDR3 protein. The D gene is left open where the match is weak. Clone size appears in some rows only: once, few, many, or a class for an expanded clone.

>TRBV15|TRBD1|NA|TRBJ1-1
ATSRDPKGTGCPQAEAF
>TRBV5-4|TRBD2|NA|TRBJ2-1
ASSSVRGRLSGEQF
>TRBV4-2|TRBD2|once|TRBJ2-3
ASSLDLSGISTDTQY
>TRBV7-9|NA|NA|TRBJ2-3
ASSLGATLDTQY
>TRBV3-1/TRBV3-2|NA|once|TRBJ2-5
ASSPLGGAQYQETQY
>TRBV4-1|NA|NA|TRBJ1-2
ASSQEVRVRGYT
>TRBV7-6|TRBD1|NA|TRBJ2-2
ASSPTPTGSNTGELF
>TRBV29-1|TRBD1|NA|TRBJ1-2
SVDGDSRGVGYT
>TRBV5-4|NA|NA|TRBJ1-6
ASSLGLTTGDSYNSPLH
>TRBV6-4|NA|NA|TRBJ2-1
ASSEFENNEQF
>TRBV30|NA|NA|TRBJ2-2
ACPGMNTGELF
>TRBV6-5|NA|NA|TRBJ1-1
ASSLGGLNTEAF
>TRBV6-2/TRBV6-3|TRBD2|NA|TRBJ2-3
ASSPWRGGPDTQY
>TRBV18|TRBD2|NA|TRBJ2-7
ASSPRREVPYEQY